This T cell receptor (beta chain) emerged from a study of control samples from healthy donors and cancer patients. This clone appeared a few times. Clones were sequenced by immunoSEQ multiplex PCR, and TCRdb holds only the in-frame ones, with some missing. Of 65,000 to 75,000 clones detected, roughly 87% appear once; the ten largest clones hold under 4.5%. Germline V CDR1 and CDR2: KGHSH, LQKENI. The CDR3 consists of 14 residues. V dropped 1 base and J dropped 4 bases, with 10 bases sitting between them. This receptor was obtained from a woman aged 50 to 60 in good health. This rearrangement joins TRBV18 to TRBJ1-2, with D possibly TRBD1 on 5 matching bases. Sequencing was done on a sample of blood. CDR3: CASSPLAGGYGYTF. CDR3 coding DNA: TGTGCCAGCTCACCACTAGCCGGGGGCTATGGCTACACCTTC.